This is a list of T cell receptor beta chains from one sample in a study of T-cell memory formation after mild COVID-19. TCRdb reanalysed the 5' RACE reads using MiXCR and keeps one entry per CDR3 protein. The profile shows 200,000 to 300,000 distinct CDR3 sequences, approximately 15% of them singletons. Material: PBMCs or a T cell subset sorted from them (not recorded which). All receptors derive from an adult woman who had mild COVID-19 (a few samples of this study predate the infection). Cell type and time point are not known. Both conserved end residues are part of each CDR3. Size is stated for part of the rows, as once, few or many counts, or as a class when the clone is expanded.

v_gene,abundance,CDR3aa
TRBV7-8,few,CASSAGLVGGSEQYF
TRBV20-1,few,CSADPSGTYNEQFF
TRBV7-7,-,CASSEGAEAFF
TRBV29-1,few,CSVGLRANPIDTQYF
TRBV9,-,CASSVAGGPMNTEAFF
TRBV4-1,few,CASSQVGTGAAEAFF
TRBV20-1,-,CSARIHGTGTSGAFF
TRBV20-1,-,CSARETGLSTDTQYF
TRBV7-8,few,CASSFRALGEKLFF
TRBV5-6,many,CASSYGTSGSYEQYF
TRBV20-1,-,CSARVASGGYEQFF
TRBV20-1,-,CSASRAGTDTQYF